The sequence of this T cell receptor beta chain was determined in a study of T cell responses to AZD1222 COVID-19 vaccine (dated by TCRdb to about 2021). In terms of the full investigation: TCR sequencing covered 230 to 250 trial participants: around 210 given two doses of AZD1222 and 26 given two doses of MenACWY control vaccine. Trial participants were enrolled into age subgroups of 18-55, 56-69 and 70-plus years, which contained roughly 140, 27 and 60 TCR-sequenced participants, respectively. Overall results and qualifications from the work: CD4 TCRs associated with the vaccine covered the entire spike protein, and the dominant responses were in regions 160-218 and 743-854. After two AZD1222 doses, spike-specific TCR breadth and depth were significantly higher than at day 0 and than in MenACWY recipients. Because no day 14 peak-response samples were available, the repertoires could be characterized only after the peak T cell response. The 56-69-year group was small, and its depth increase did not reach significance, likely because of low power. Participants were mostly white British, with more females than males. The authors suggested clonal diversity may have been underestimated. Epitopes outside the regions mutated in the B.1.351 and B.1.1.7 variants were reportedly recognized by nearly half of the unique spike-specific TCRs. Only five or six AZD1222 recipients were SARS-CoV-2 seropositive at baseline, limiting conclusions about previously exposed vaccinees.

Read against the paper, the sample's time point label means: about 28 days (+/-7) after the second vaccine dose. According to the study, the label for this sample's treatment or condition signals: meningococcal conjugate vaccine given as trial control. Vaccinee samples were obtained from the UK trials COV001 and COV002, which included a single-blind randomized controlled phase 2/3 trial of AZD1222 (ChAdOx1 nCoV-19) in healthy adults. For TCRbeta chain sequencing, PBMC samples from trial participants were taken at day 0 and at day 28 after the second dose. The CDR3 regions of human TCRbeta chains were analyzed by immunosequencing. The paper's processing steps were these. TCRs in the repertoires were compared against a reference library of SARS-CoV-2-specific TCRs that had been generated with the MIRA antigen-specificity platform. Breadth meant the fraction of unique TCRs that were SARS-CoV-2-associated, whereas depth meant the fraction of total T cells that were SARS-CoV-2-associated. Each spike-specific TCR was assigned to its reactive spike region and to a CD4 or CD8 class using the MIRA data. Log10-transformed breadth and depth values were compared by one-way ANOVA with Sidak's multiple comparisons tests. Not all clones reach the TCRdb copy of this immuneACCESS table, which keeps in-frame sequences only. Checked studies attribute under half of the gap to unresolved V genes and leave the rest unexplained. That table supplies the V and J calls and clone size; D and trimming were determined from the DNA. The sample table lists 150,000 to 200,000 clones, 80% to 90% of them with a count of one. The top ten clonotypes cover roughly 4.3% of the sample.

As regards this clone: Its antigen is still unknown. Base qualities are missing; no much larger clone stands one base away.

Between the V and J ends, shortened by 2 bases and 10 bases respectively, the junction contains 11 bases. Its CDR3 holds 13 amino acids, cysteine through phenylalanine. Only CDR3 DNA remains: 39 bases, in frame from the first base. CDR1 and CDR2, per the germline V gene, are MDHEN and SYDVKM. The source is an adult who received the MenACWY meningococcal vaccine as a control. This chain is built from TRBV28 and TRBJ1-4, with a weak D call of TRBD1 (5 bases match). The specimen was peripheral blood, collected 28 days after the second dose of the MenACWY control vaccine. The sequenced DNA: TGTGCCAGCAGTTTACAGGGAGTGGGAAAACTGTTTTTT. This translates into CASSLQGVGKLFF.